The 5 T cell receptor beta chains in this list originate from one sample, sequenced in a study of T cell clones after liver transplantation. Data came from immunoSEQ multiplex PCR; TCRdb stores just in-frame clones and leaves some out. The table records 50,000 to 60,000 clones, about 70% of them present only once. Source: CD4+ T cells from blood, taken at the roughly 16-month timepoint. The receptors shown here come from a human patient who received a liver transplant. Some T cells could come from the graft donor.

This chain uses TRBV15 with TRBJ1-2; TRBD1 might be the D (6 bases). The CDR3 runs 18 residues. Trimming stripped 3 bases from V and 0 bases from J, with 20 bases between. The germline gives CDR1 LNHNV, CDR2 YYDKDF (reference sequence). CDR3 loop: CATSSISATGDSNYGYTF. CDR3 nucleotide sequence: TGTGCCACCAGCAGCATTTCAGCGACAGGAGATTCTAACTATGGCTACACCTTC.

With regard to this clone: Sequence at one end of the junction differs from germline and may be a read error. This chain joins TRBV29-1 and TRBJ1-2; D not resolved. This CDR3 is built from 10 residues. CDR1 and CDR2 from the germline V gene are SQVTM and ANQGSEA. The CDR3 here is CSVVVPENVF. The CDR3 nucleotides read TGCAGCGTTGTGGTCCCAGAGAATGTCTTC.

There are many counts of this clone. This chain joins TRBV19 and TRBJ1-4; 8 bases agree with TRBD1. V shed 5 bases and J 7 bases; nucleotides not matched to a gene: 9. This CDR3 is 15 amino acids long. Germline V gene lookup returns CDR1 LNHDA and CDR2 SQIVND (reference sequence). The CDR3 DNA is TGTGCCAGTAGTTCCCGGACAGGGCGGGCTGAAAAACTGTTTTTT. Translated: CASSSRTGRAEKLFF.

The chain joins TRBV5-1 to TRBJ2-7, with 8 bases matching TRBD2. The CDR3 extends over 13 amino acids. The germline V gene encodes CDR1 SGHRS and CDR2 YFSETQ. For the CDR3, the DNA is TGTGCCAGCAGCTTGGGGCGGGAGGTTCCCCAGTACGTC. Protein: CASSLGREVPQYV.

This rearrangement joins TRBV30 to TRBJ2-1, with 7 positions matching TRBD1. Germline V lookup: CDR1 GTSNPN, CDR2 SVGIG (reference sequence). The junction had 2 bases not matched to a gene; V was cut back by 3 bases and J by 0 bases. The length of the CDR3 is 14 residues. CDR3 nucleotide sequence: TGTGCCTGGAGGGCAGGGGGCTCCTACAATGAGCAGTTCTTC. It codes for CAWRAGGSYNEQFF.